This is a list of T cell receptor beta chains from one sample in a study of CD8 T cells in Susac syndrome. TCRdb reprocessed the immunoSEQ multiplex PCR reads with MiXCR, giving one entry per CDR3 protein. This table has some 300,000 distinct CDR3 sequences, 75% to 85% appearing once. The sample taken for sequencing was CD8+ T cells from PBMCs. The source of these receptors is a human donor with multiple sclerosis. The CDR3 runs from the conserved cysteine through the conserved F or W. A D gene is named only where the DNA matches it firmly. Some rows have no size entry. The others give once, few or many, or a class for an expanded clone.

.	TRBV3-1	TRBJ2-3	.	TGTGCCAGCCAGCCAAGGGACTTCTCAGATTCCACGCAGTATTTT	CASQPRDFSDSTQYF
.	TRBV28	TRBJ2-1	.	TGTGCCAGCAGTTTTGATAGCTCCTACAATGAGCAGTTCTTC	CASSFDSSYNEQFF
few	TRBV7-9	TRBJ2-2	.	TGTGCCAGCAGCTTAGCCCCTAACACCGGGGAGCTGTTTTTT	CASSLAPNTGELFF
.	TRBV28	TRBJ2-7	TRBD2	TGTGCCAGCACCCTGACTAGCGGGCCCCAACCCGACTACGAGCAGTACTTC	CASTLTSGPQPDYEQYF
once	TRBV7-2	TRBJ2-1	.	TGTGCCAGCAGCTGGGTTATACGGGGGAACCCCTACAATGAGCAGTTCTTC	CASSWVIRGNPYNEQFF
few	TRBV28	TRBJ1-1	.	TGTGCCAGCAGTTTAGGGGCAGGGGCGGGGACTGAAGCTTTCTTT	CASSLGAGAGTEAFF
.	TRBV12-3/TRBV12-4	TRBJ1-1	.	TGTGCCAGCAGTCCCGGGCCCCGGAGAGCTTTCTTT	CASSPGPRRAFF
.	TRBV6-5	TRBJ2-7	.	TGTGCCACTCATACCCCCGGATCTCTGGGGTACGAGCAGTACTTC	CATHTPGSLGYEQYF
.	TRBV30	TRBJ1-2	.	TGTGCCTGGAGGATTACAGGAGACTATGGCTACACCTTC	CAWRITGDYGYTF
few	TRBV12-3/TRBV12-4	TRBJ2-5	.	TGTGCCAGCAGTTATACAGGGAGCCAAGAGACCCAGTACTTC	CASSYTGSQETQYF
.	TRBV6-1	TRBJ2-2	.	TGTGCCAGTAGTGTGGAAGGAACGAACACCGGGGAGCTGTTTTTT	CASSVEGTNTGELFF
.	TRBV19	TRBJ2-7	TRBD2	TGTGCCAGTAGTATAGGGACCGGACTAGCGGCCTACGAGCAGTACTTC	CASSIGTGLAAYEQYF
once	TRBV15	TRBJ2-5	.	TGTGCCACCAGCAGATCTTGGGTCGGAGAGACCCAGTACTTC	CATSRSWVGETQYF
.	TRBV19	TRBJ2-7	.	TGTGCCAGTAGTTGGGGCAGAACCTACGAGCAGTACTTC	CASSWGRTYEQYF
.	TRBV11-2	TRBJ2-3	TRBD1	TGTGCCAGCAGCTTAGGACAGGGGATAGGCACAGATACGCAGTATTTT	CASSLGQGIGTDTQYF
.	TRBV3-1	TRBJ1-1	.	TGTGCCAGCAGCCCCCTCGAGCAACAGACTGAAGCTTTCTTT	CASSPLEQQTEAFF
.	TRBV14	TRBJ2-1	.	TGTGCCAGCAGCCTGTGGACGGATCGGGACGACAATGAGCAGTTCTTC	CASSLWTDRDDNEQFF
.	TRBV4-1	TRBJ1-1	TRBD1	TGCGCCAGCAGCCGAGAATCCGGGACAGGGACTGAAGCTTTCTTT	CASSRESGTGTEAFF
.	TRBV29-1	TRBJ1-2	.	TGCAGCGTTGAATCGATTATCCCCAAGGCCCCGATAATTAACTATGGCTACACCTTC	CSVESIIPKAPIINYGYTF
.	TRBV7-9	TRBJ2-3	.	TGTGCCAGCAGCGTAGGAGCTTCAGATACGCAGTATTTT	CASSVGASDTQYF
.	TRBV6-5	TRBJ2-2	TRBD2	TGTGCCAGCAGTTACTCGACCTTGGGACTAAAGACCGGGGAGCTGTTTTTT	CASSYSTLGLKTGELFF
.	TRBV29-1	TRBJ2-3	.	TGCAGCGTTGAAGGTCCGACCAAGCCGGGCACAGATACGCAGTATTTT	CSVEGPTKPGTDTQYF
.	TRBV19	TRBJ2-7	TRBD2	TGTGCCAGTAGCCTAGCGGGAGGCGAGACCTACGAGCAGTACTTC	CASSLAGGETYEQYF
.	TRBV28	TRBJ2-7	TRBD2	TGTGCCAGCAGTTTCTCTATAGCGGGGGACACCTACGAGCAGTACTTC	CASSFSIAGDTYEQYF
few	TRBV7-9	TRBJ2-7	.	TGTGCCAGCAGTGACCCAGCCTACGAGCAGTACTTC	CASSDPAYEQYF
.	TRBV11-3	TRBJ2-1	TRBD2	TGTGCCAGCAGCTCTAGCGGGAGGGCCGCCAATGAGCAGTTCTTC	CASSSSGRAANEQFF
few	TRBV12-3/TRBV12-4	TRBJ2-1	TRBD2	TGTGCCAGCAGAGGACTAGCGGGCCCTCTCTCCTACAATGAGCAGTTCTTC	CASRGLAGPLSYNEQFF
.	TRBV5-1	TRBJ2-3	TRBD2	TGCGCCTACCGTCTAGCGGGAGACACAGATACGCAGTATTTT	CAYRLAGDTDTQYF
.	TRBV19	TRBJ1-1	.	TGTGCCAGTAGCTGGGGCGGGGGTAACACTGAAGCTTTCTTT	CASSWGGGNTEAFF
.	TRBV29-1	TRBJ1-2	TRBD1	TGCAGCATAAGACAGGGATACGGCTACACCTTC	CSIRQGYGYTF
few	TRBV5-1	TRBJ2-7	TRBD1	TGCGCCAGCAGCTTGGGGGACAGCTTACACTACGAGCAGTACTTC	CASSLGDSLHYEQYF
.	TRBV7-9	TRBJ2-7	.	TGTGCCAGCAGCTTAGACCCGAGATACTACGAGCAGTACTTC	CASSLDPRYYEQYF
.	TRBV27	TRBJ1-5	.	TGTGCCAGCAGTTTATTAGGCCAGCTCAATCAGCCCCAGCATTTT	CASSLLGQLNQPQHF
.	TRBV6-2/TRBV6-3	TRBJ2-6	TRBD1	TGTGCCAGCAGTTATTTCGGGACAGGGTCTGGGGCCAACGTCCTGACTTTC	CASSYFGTGSGANVLTF
.	TRBV19	TRBJ2-7	TRBD2	TGTGCCAGTAGTATTGCGGGAGGCGTCTACGAGCAGTACTTC	CASSIAGGVYEQYF
.	TRBV2	TRBJ2-3	TRBD2	TGTGCCAGCAGTGAAACTTTAGCGGGAGGCAGTAACACAGATACGCAGTATTTT	CASSETLAGGSNTDTQYF
.	TRBV7-8	TRBJ1-5	.	TGTGCCAGCAGCCCACGGCGGGGGGCGGAATCCAATCAGCCCCAGCATTTT	CASSPRRGAESNQPQHF
.	TRBV27	TRBJ1-5	.	TGTGCCAGCACCCCAAGTATCCGTAATCAGCCCCAGCATTTT	CASTPSIRNQPQHF
once	TRBV30	TRBJ1-5	.	TGTGCCTGGAGTGTACTAAACAATCAGCCCCAGCATTTT	CAWSVLNNQPQHF
.	TRBV29-1	TRBJ2-1	.	TGCAGCGTTGAGCCCAAGTATAATGAGCAGTTCTTC	CSVEPKYNEQFF
few	TRBV6-2/TRBV6-3	TRBJ1-1	TRBD1	TGTGCCAGCAGTTTAGGAGGGGGCAGAAGCACTGAAGCTTTCTTT	CASSLGGGRSTEAFF
once	TRBV4-2	TRBJ1-4	.	TGTGCCAGCAGCCAAGTCGACAGATCTAATGAAAAACTGTTTTTT	CASSQVDRSNEKLFF
.	TRBV2	TRBJ1-4	.	TGTGCCAGCAGTGAACGTCGGTCCCTCAATGAAAAACTGTTTTTT	CASSERRSLNEKLFF
once	TRBV5-4	TRBJ1-2	.	TGTGCCAGCAGCTCCGGGGAGATCTATGGCTACACCTTC	CASSSGEIYGYTF
.	TRBV7-9	TRBJ2-3	.	TGTGCCAGCAGCCAGAGGGCCCTACGGGATACGCAGTATTTT	CASSQRALRDTQYF
.	TRBV28	TRBJ2-5	TRBD2	TGTGCCAGCAGTCCCCGACTAGCGGCAGGGACCCAGTACTTC	CASSPRLAAGTQYF
few	TRBV13	TRBJ2-2	TRBD1	TGTGCCAGCAGCCCCGTCGAGGACAGGCACACCGGGGAGCTGTTTTTT	CASSPVEDRHTGELFF
.	TRBV30	TRBJ1-2	.	TGTGCCTGGACAACCGATATTCCTTATGGCTACACCTTC	CAWTTDIPYGYTF
once	TRBV29-1	TRBJ2-7	.	TGCAGCGTTGAAGGGGGATCGACAGTTACCTACGAGCAGTACTTC	CSVEGGSTVTYEQYF
.	TRBV4-1	TRBJ1-5	.	TGCGCCAGCAGCCAAGTTCTACCCCAGGGTTTTCAGCCCCAGCATTTT	CASSQVLPQGFQPQHF
few	TRBV5-4	TRBJ2-7	.	TGTGCCAGCAGCTCCTCAGGGAAACCGTACGAGCAGTACTTC	CASSSSGKPYEQYF
once	TRBV3-1	TRBJ2-5	.	TGTGCCAGCAGCCAAGAAGGGTACTGGGGCTCCCTACGTGGGGGTACCCAGTACTTC	CASSQEGYWGSLRGGTQYF
once	TRBV19	TRBJ2-2	.	TGTGCCAGTATTCGTGGACGAGGGTCCGGGGAGCTGTTTTTT	CASIRGRGSGELFF
.	TRBV24-1	TRBJ2-5	.	TGTGCCACCAGTGATCGAAGAGAGAGAGAAGAGACCCAGTACTTC	CATSDRREREETQYF
.	TRBV12-3/TRBV12-4	TRBJ1-1	TRBD1	TGTGCCAGCAGTTTCGGGGACAGGGGGCCTGGGAACACTGAAGCTTTCTTT	CASSFGDRGPGNTEAFF
.	TRBV6-4	TRBJ2-3	TRBD2	TGTGCCAGCAGTTTGACTAGCGGGAGCGCAGATACGCAGTATTTT	CASSLTSGSADTQYF
few	TRBV6-2/TRBV6-3	TRBJ2-7	TRBD2	TGTGCCAGCAGTTACGGCGGGGGCTCCTACGAGCAGTACTTC	CASSYGGGSYEQYF
few	TRBV7-9	TRBJ2-7	.	TGTGCCAGCAGCTTAACGTCTAGCTCCTACGAGCAGTACTTC	CASSLTSSSYEQYF